The present T cell receptor beta chain was sequenced within a study of blood T cell repertoires in COVID-19. About the study: Spain, Italy and the United States supplied samples that represented acute and convalescent COVID-19. Nucleic acid was either cDNA or gDNA, and it came from T cells, B-cell-depleted T cells, or PBMCs.

V lost 0 bases, J lost 4 bases, and 10 bases lay in between. The CDR3 totals 14 residues. Germline CDR1 and CDR2: SGHKS and YYEKEE (reference sequence). Original data processing: Estimation of nucleated cell counts relied on the amplification of reference gene primers. Clones were read by immunoSEQ multiplex PCR, and TCRdb kept only the in-frame ones, dropping some. The DNA was the basis for D and trimming; V, J and clone size are from that table. The sample consists of roughly 120,000 clones, about 80% of them appearing once. The origin of this receptor is a man aged 65 to 79 with active or convalescent COVID-19. The rearrangement links TRBV5-5 to TRBJ1-1; D is undetermined. The sequenced material came from peripheral blood. For the CDR3, the DNA is TGTGCCAGCAGCTTGGTCACTATTGGCACTGAAGCTTTCTTT. Its protein is CASSLVTIGTEAFF. Based on the CDR3 plus reference TRBV5-5 and TRBJ1-1, the full variable domain is DAGVTQSPTHLIKTRGQQVTLRCSPISGHKSVSWYQQVLGQGPQFIFQYYEKEERGRGNFPDRFSARQFPNYSSELNVNALLLGDSALYLCASSLVTIGTEAFFGQGTRLTVV.